These 23 T cell receptor beta chains came from one sample sequenced in a study of shared clonotypes between healthy human individuals. Generated by immunoSEQ multiplex PCR, the TCRdb table keeps only in-frame clones and is missing some. The sample records around 700,000 clones, around 73% being singletons. The sequenced sample consisted of memory CD4+ T cells sorted from blood. Subset indicated: CD45RA-negative fraction. The receptors here all came from a woman in her 30s in good health.

The rearrangement links TRBV27 to TRBJ2-7; TRBD2 matches 7 bases. CDR1 is MNHEY and CDR2 is SMNVEV in the germline V gene (reference sequence). With 2 bases clipped from V and 3 bases from J, the junction kept 16 bases outside the gene matches. The CDR3 runs to 18 residues. This chain's CDR3 is CASSLRPPLRERFYEQYF. The CDR3 DNA reads as TGTGCCAGCAGTTTACGCCCCCCACTGCGGGAGAGGTTCTACGAGCAGTACTTC.

This sequence joins TRBV4-1 and TRBJ2-2, with 12 bases matching TRBD2. V shed 0 bases and J 6 bases; nucleotides not matched to a gene: 5. Germline CDR1 and CDR2: MGHRA and YSYEKL. CDR3 size: 17 residues. CDR3 coding DNA: TGCGCCAGCAGCCAAGAACCACTAGCGGGAGGAGCCGGGGAGCTGTTTTTT. This gives the protein CASSQEPLAGGAGELFF.

The rearrangement uses TRBV10-3 and TRBJ2-5, with a tentative D call TRBD1 (5 bases). V shed 10 bases and J shed 2 bases, with 17 bases lying between them. The CDR3 runs to 14 residues. Germline CDR1 ENHRY, CDR2 SYGVKD. The CDR3 sequence is CATRSGHQQETQYF. CDR3 nucleotides: TGTGCCACTCGCTCTGGACATCAACAAGAGACCCAGTACTTC.

This clone was picked up a small number of times. V gene TRBV10-3 combines with J gene TRBJ2-1; unclear D gene. Germline-derived CDR1 and CDR2 are ENHRY and SYGVKD. The ends were cut back, 0 bases at V and 12 bases at J, with 9 bases in the middle. This CDR3 is 12 amino acids long. CDR3 amino acids: CAISESTALQFF. DNA for the CDR3: TGTGCCATCAGTGAGTCCACAGCCTTGCAGTTCTTC.

J is TRBJ2-7 and V is TRBV11-2, with D maybe TRBD2 (5 bases). V shed 3 bases and J shed 3 bases, with 9 bases lying between them. Germline V gives CDR1 SGHAT, CDR2 FQNNGV. The CDR3 has 13 residues. CDR3 region: CASSLESGYEQYF. For the CDR3, the DNA is TGTGCCAGCAGCTTGGAAAGCGGCTACGAGCAGTACTTC.

The chain couples TRBV25-1 to TRBJ2-5; D assignment may be TRBD1 or TRBD2 (5 bases each). The CDR3 loop spans 16 amino acids. Germline CDR1 and CDR2: MGHDK and SYGVNS. Trimming took off 3 bases at V and 1 base at J, with 15 bases between the two ends. CDR3 nucleotides: TGTGCCAGCAGTGATGCCGGGGATGGGGGCCAAGAGACCCAGTACTTC. Amino acids: CASSDAGDGGQETQYF.

The chain recombines TRBV5-1 with TRBJ1-2, with TRBD1 matching over 9 bases. The V gene end was trimmed by 0 bases and the J gene end by 10 bases; junction bases not matched to a gene: 13. The CDR3 has 16 residues. Germline V gene lookup returns CDR1 SGHRS and CDR2 YFSETQ. In nucleotides, the CDR3 is TGCGCCAGCAGCTTGGGGTCGGGTGGACAGGGGCCCTCCTACACCTTC. This sequence encodes CASSLGSGGQGPSYTF.

The rearrangement joins TRBV6-6 to TRBJ2-3; D ambiguous. V was cut by 6 bases and J by 1 base, with 14 bases left in between. The CDR3 is 15 residues long. The germline gives CDR1 MNHNY, CDR2 SVGAGI (reference sequence). CDR3 amino acids: CASSPPPGGTDTQYF. The CDR3 coding sequence is TGTGCCAGCAGCCCTCCTCCGGGTGGCACAGATACGCAGTATTTT.

The V call is TRBV7-9, the J call TRBJ1-1; D perhaps matches TRBD1 (6 bases). The CDR3 has 15 residues. V lost 5 bases and J 1 base, leaving 14 bases between the germline ends. Germline values: CDR1 SEHNR, CDR2 FQNEAQ (reference sequence). The CDR3 loop is CASSAQQGWNTEAFF. The CDR3 DNA reads as TGTGCCAGCAGCGCCCAACAGGGATGGAACACTGAAGCTTTCTTT.

This chain uses TRBV9 with TRBJ2-3; 7 positions match TRBD1. This CDR3 comprises 16 residues. Germline-derived CDR1 and CDR2 are SGDLS and YYNGEE. V shed 3 bases and J 2 bases; nucleotides not matched to a gene: 9. DNA for the CDR3: TGTGCCAGCAGCGCGTTGAGGCAGGGGGACACAGATACGCAGTATTTT. This gives the protein CASSALRQGDTDTQYF.

The sample holds one count of this clone. The chain combines TRBV5-4 with TRBJ2-3; D is ambiguous. This CDR3 spans 13 amino acids. CDR1 is SGHNT, CDR2 YYREEE, per germline (reference sequence). V dropped 3 bases and J dropped 4 bases, with 9 bases sitting between them. The CDR3 here is CASSYSNADTQYF. DNA for the CDR3: TGTGCCAGCAGCTACTCTAATGCAGATACGCAGTATTTT.

V gene TRBV4-1 combines with J gene TRBJ2-1; D is unclear. CDR3 size: 12 residues. The germline V gene has CDR1 MGHRA and CDR2 YSYEKL. Trimming cost V 1 base and J 9 bases, with 7 bases left between them. The CDR3 region has the DNA TGCGCCAGCAGCCAAGTGCAGTTTGAGCAGTTCTTC. This encodes CASSQVQFEQFF.

CDR3 bases: TGTGCCAGCAGCGTACGCTGGACAGGGGATTCACCCCTCCACTTT. The encoded protein is CASSVRWTGDSPLHF. The V and J genes are TRBV9 and TRBJ1-6; 9 nucleotides align to TRBD1. V shed 1 base, J shed 8 bases, and the junction held 4 bases outside the gene matches. There are 15 residues in the CDR3. CDR1 and CDR2 from the germline V gene are SGDLS and YYNGEE.

This clone has more than one count but fewer than ten. The rearrangement joins TRBV5-1 to TRBJ2-3; 12 bases are shared with TRBD2. This CDR3 comprises 16 residues. Germline values: CDR1 SGHRS, CDR2 YFSETQ. The V segment lost 0 bases and the J segment 5 bases; nucleotides outside the gene matches: 4. The CDR3 bases are TGCGCCAGCAGCTTGGCTCCTAGCGGGAGGGTAGATACGCAGTATTTT. This encodes CASSLAPSGRVDTQYF.

The chain is built from TRBV6-4 and TRBJ2-1; no reliable D call. Trimming took off 4 bases at V and 2 bases at J, with 9 bases between the two ends. CDR1 and CDR2 from the germline V gene are MRHNA and SNTAGT. CDR3 length: 14 residues. As DNA, the CDR3 is TGTGCCAGCAGTGGGACGCATACCTACAATGAGCAGTTCTTC. Its protein product is CASSGTHTYNEQFF.

The V gene is TRBV29-1, the J gene TRBJ1-1; D gene unclear. CDR1 and CDR2 (germline): SQVTM, ANQGSEA. Trimming pared 2 bases from V and 1 base from J, leaving 8 bases between. The CDR3 is 13 amino acids. The CDR3 DNA follows: TGCAGCGTTGAAAAACAAGCGAACACTGAAGCTTTCTTT. This translates into CSVEKQANTEAFF.

The chain has TRBV6-1 and TRBJ2-7, with 12 bases fitting TRBD2. Germline assignment: CDR1 MNHNS and CDR2 SASEGT. This CDR3 is 13 amino acids long. V trimming: 6 bases; J trimming: 4 bases; junction bases outside the gene matches: 1. The CDR3 protein is CASRLAGGYEQYF. In DNA form, the CDR3 reads TGTGCCAGCAGACTAGCGGGAGGTTACGAGCAGTACTTC.

The rearrangement uses TRBV11-1 and TRBJ2-7, with a tentative D call TRBD1 (6 bases). The germline V gene encodes CDR1 SGHAT and CDR2 FQDESV (reference sequence). The CDR3 sequence is 15 residues long. V was pared by 5 bases and J by 2 bases, with 16 bases between. CDR3 sequence reads: CASSPAQGPTYEQYF. DNA of the CDR3: TGTGCCAGCAGCCCAGCCCAGGGGCCGACCTACGAGCAGTACTTC. Full variable domain (missing parts from reference TRBV11-1 and TRBJ2-7): EAEVAQSPRYKITEKSQAVAFWCDPISGHATLYWYRQILGQGPELLVQFQDESVVDDSQLPKDRFSAERLKGVDSTLKIQPAELGDSAMYLCASSPAQGPTYEQYFGPGTRLTVT.

The chain employs TRBV5-1 and TRBJ2-6; perhaps TRBD1 as D (5 bases). The germline V and J ends were trimmed by 6 bases and 3 bases, with 7 bases remaining between them. Looked up from germline, CDR1 is SGHRS and CDR2 is YFSETQ. The CDR3 is 13 amino acids. The CDR3 loop reads CASTRDGANVLTF. The CDR3 nucleotides read TGCGCCAGCACCAGGGATGGGGCCAACGTCCTGACTTTC.

J is TRBJ2-5 and V is TRBV19; 9 bases fit TRBD1. J lost 5 bases, V lost 3 bases, and 4 bases had no gene match. The V gene's germline CDR1 is LNHDA and CDR2 SQIVND (reference sequence). The CDR3 covers 14 residues. CDR3 in amino acids: CASSMGQGWETQYF. CDR3 sequence (DNA): TGTGCCAGTAGTATGGGACAGGGATGGGAGACCCAGTACTTC.

This clone was found once. In the same sample, other DNA sequences code for this CDR3. The chain recombines TRBV28 with TRBJ2-7; 10 bases map to TRBD1. The CDR3 totals 14 residues. The V and J ends lost 6 bases and 5 bases, in that order; junction bases with no gene match: 7. Per germline, CDR1 MDHEN and CDR2 SYDVKM. The DNA of the CDR3 is TGTGCCAGCAGAGGTCCGGGACAGGGGAACGAGCAGTACTTC. It is translated as CASRGPGQGNEQYF.

This clone was found a few times. The CDR3 loop reads CASSTYRGRTDTQYF. The CDR3, as DNA: TGTGCCAGCAGTACTTACAGGGGGAGGACAGATACGCAGTATTTT. This chain links TRBV6-5 with TRBJ2-3; TRBD1 aligns across 8 bases. CDR1 is MNHEY, CDR2 SVGAGI, per germline. J lost 3 bases, V lost 5 bases, and 7 bases had no gene match. There are 15 residues in the CDR3.

This clone was observed once. This chain links TRBV19 with TRBJ1-5; 8 bases are a match to TRBD1. The CDR3 extends over 14 amino acids. The V gene's germline CDR1 is LNHDA and CDR2 SQIVND (reference sequence). Germline trimming cut 5 bases from V and 6 bases from J; bases unmatched to any gene: 6. CDR3 region: CASSPDRDGQPQHF. Here the CDR3 DNA reads TGTGCCAGTAGTCCGGACAGGGATGGTCAGCCCCAGCATTTT.